These 20 T cell receptor beta chains were sequenced from one sample in a study of blood T cell repertoires in COVID-19. Data came from immunoSEQ multiplex PCR; TCRdb stores just in-frame clones and leaves some out. This sample has 170,000 or so clones, with 65% to 85% found just once. Sequenced: peripheral blood. The source of these receptors is a woman aged 60-75 years with acute or convalescent COVID-19.

V gene TRBV11-3 combines with J gene TRBJ1-1; 7 bases fit TRBD1. V shed 4 bases and J 9 bases; nucleotides not matched to a gene: 11. Per the germline V gene, CDR1 is SGHNT and CDR2 is YENEEA. The CDR3 contains 14 residues. CDR3 DNA sequence: TGTGCCAGCAGCTCCGACAGGGCTGGGGCGAAAGCTTTCTTT. Translating gives CASSSDRAGAKAFF.

There are a few counts of this clone. J is TRBJ1-6 and V is TRBV7-2; 8 bases are a match to TRBD1. After removal of 4 bases from V and 8 bases from J, the junction contained 10 bases not matched to a gene. The CDR3 contains 16 residues. CDR1 SGHTA and CDR2 FQGNSA come from the germline V gene. The CDR3 here is CASSSQGQAGDSPLHF. Here the CDR3 DNA reads TGTGCCAGCAGCTCCCAGGGACAGGCCGGAGATTCACCCCTCCACTTT.

The chain links TRBV6-2 or TRBV6-3 to TRBJ2-7; TRBD1 might be the D (6 bases). V shed 2 bases and J shed 2 bases, with 19 bases lying between them. This CDR3 is built from 17 residues. The germline V gene has CDR1 MNHEY and CDR2 SVGEGT. CDR3 in DNA: TGTGCCAGCAGTTACAGCCTTGGGGGCAGGGCCACCTACGAGCAGTACTTC. Its protein is CASSYSLGGRATYEQYF.

The V call is TRBV3-1 (or the pseudogene TRBV3-2), the J call TRBJ2-2, with 7 bases matching TRBD1. The CDR3 totals 16 residues. The V gene's germline CDR1 is LGHDT and CDR2 YNNKEL (reference sequence). V lost 0 bases to trimming and J lost 1 base; unmatched junction nucleotides: 2. For the CDR3, the DNA is TGTGCCAGCAGCCAAGAACGGGACAGGAACACCGGGGAGCTGTTTTTT. Translating it yields CASSQERDRNTGELFF.

The chain joins TRBV7-2 to TRBJ1-3; D gene unclear. This CDR3 region has 14 residues. Trimming cost V 0 bases and J 2 bases, with 5 bases left between them. Germline assignment: CDR1 SGHTA and CDR2 FQGNSA. The CDR3 protein is CASSLAIAGNTIYF. The CDR3 nucleotides are TGTGCCAGCAGCTTAGCCATTGCTGGAAACACCATATATTTT.

This clone was observed a single time. The chain combines TRBV3-1 (or the pseudogene TRBV3-2) with TRBJ2-1; 12 bases are a match to TRBD2. Germline CDR1 and CDR2: LGHDT and YNNKEL (reference sequence). Trimming cost V 1 base and J 7 bases; bases outside gene matches: 2. The length of the CDR3 is 15 residues. The CDR3 sequence: CASSQASGGANEQFF. The CDR3 DNA reads as TGTGCCAGCAGCCAAGCTAGCGGGGGGGCGAATGAGCAGTTCTTC.

In nucleotides, the CDR3 is TGTGCCAGCTCACCCGGGACTAGCGGGGGGGCCAGGGACACAGATACGCAGTATTTT. Protein: CASSPGTSGGARDTDTQYF. The chain links TRBV18 to TRBJ2-3; 16 bases agree with TRBD2. Germline lookup yields CDR1 KGHSH and CDR2 LQKENI. The CDR3 contains 19 residues. Losses at the gene ends were 3 bases for V and 2 bases for J; bases not matched to a gene: 8.

The V gene is TRBV18, the J gene TRBJ1-1; D call uncertain. V was trimmed by 4 bases and J by 1 base, leaving 7 bases between them. This CDR3 spans 13 amino acids. Per the germline V gene, CDR1 is KGHSH and CDR2 is LQKENI. The CDR3 sequence is CASSREKNTEAFF. The DNA for the CDR3 is TGTGCCAGCTCACGGGAGAAGAACACTGAAGCTTTCTTT.

The V and J genes are TRBV13 and TRBJ2-7; the match to TRBD2 covers 10 bases. V shed 3 bases, J shed 3 bases, and the junction held 5 bases outside the gene matches. This CDR3 contains 15 residues. Germline V gene lookup returns CDR1 PRHDT and CDR2 FYEKMQ (reference sequence). The DNA of the CDR3 is TGTGCCAGCAGCTTGCGGGCTAGCGGGGGCTACGAGCAGTACTTC. It specifies CASSLRASGGYEQYF.

The gene calls are TRBV4-1 and TRBJ2-7, with 12 positions matching TRBD2. CDR1 MGHRA and CDR2 YSYEKL come from the germline V gene. There are 17 residues in the CDR3. V was clipped by 1 base and J by 0 bases; unmatched bases: 4. CDR3 in DNA: TGCGCCAGCAGCCAAGGACTAGCGGGGGCCTTCTCCTACGAGCAGTACTTC. It yields the protein CASSQGLAGAFSYEQYF.

V and J are TRBV4-1 and TRBJ1-2; TRBD1 aligns across 8 bases. The V and J ends lost 2 bases and 4 bases, in that order; junction bases with no gene match: 6. CDR1 and CDR2 (germline): MGHRA, YSYEKL. This CDR3 contains 15 residues. The CDR3 protein is CASSQPDRVGYGYTF. In DNA, the CDR3 is TGCGCCAGCAGCCAACCGGACAGGGTAGGCTATGGCTACACCTTC.

The V call is TRBV5-1, the J call TRBJ1-1; D uncertain. This CDR3 contains 13 residues. Trimming pared 4 bases from V and 5 bases from J, leaving 12 bases between. Germline V gene lookup returns CDR1 SGHRS and CDR2 YFSETQ. The DNA of the CDR3 is TGCGCCAGCAGCCCGTCGGGGAGTACTGAAGCTTTCTTT. Protein: CASSPSGSTEAFF.

This chain connects TRBV7-2 to TRBJ2-2; 10 nucleotides agree with TRBD1. CDR1 and CDR2 from the germline V gene are SGHTA and FQGNSA. V shed 6 bases and J 5 bases; nucleotides not matched to a gene: 9. This CDR3 contains 16 residues. CDR3 loop: CASRPDRGRVTGELFF. The CDR3 DNA follows: TGTGCCAGCAGGCCCGACAGGGGGCGCGTGACCGGGGAGCTGTTTTTT.

The J gene is TRBJ1-5, the V gene TRBV28, with 9 bases matching TRBD1. Losses at the gene ends were 6 bases for V and 6 bases for J; bases not matched to a gene: 6. The CDR3 runs to 14 residues. Germline CDR1 reads MDHEN; CDR2 reads SYDVKM. DNA of the CDR3: TGTGCCAGCAGCTCTACAGGGGGCGGTCAGCCCCAGCATTTT. It specifies CASSSTGGGQPQHF.

This chain's CDR3 is CASSLGQGVHYGYTF. The CDR3 region has the DNA TGTGCCAGCAGCCTCGGACAGGGAGTGCACTATGGCTACACCTTC. The V and J genes are TRBV7-9 and TRBJ1-2; 8 positions agree with TRBD1. This CDR3 is built from 15 residues. Germline V gene data show CDR1 as SEHNR and CDR2 as FQNEAQ (reference sequence). The trim removed 5 bases at V and 3 bases at J, leaving 8 bases unmatched.

The genes are TRBV3-1 (or the pseudogene TRBV3-2) and TRBJ1-2; D is perhaps TRBD1 (5 bases). The V gene lost 8 bases and the J gene lost 4 bases, with 20 bases spanning the gap. CDR1 is LGHDT, CDR2 YNNKEL, per germline (reference sequence). The length of the CDR3 is 15 residues. CDR3 DNA sequence: TGTGCCAGCGTCCTGGGGGGGGTAATCCCCTATGGCTACACCTTC. Encoded protein: CASVLGGVIPYGYTF.

This chain uses TRBV7-6 with TRBJ1-6, with TRBD1 identical over 12 bases. Germline CDR1 reads SGHVS; CDR2 reads FNYEAQ. This CDR3 has 17 residues. The ends lost 1 base at V and 9 bases at J; junction bases unmatched: 7. The CDR3 sequence is CASSLGSGTGGGSPLHF. The CDR3, as DNA: TGTGCCAGCAGCTTAGGATCCGGGACAGGGGGCGGTTCACCCCTCCACTTT. Looking up the rest from reference TRBV7-6 and TRBJ1-6 gives the full variable domain: GAGVSQSPRYKVTKRGQDVALRCDPISGHVSLYWYRQALGQGPEFLTYFNYEAQQDKSGLPNDRFSAERPEGSISTLTIQRTEQRDSAMYRCASSLGSGTGGGSPLHFGNGTRLTVT.

The rearrangement links TRBV5-5 to TRBJ2-7, with a tentative D call TRBD2 (7 bases). CDR1 is SGHKS and CDR2 is YYEKEE in the germline V gene (reference sequence). The CDR3 contains 14 residues. The V gene lost 4 bases and the J gene lost 5 bases, with 16 bases spanning the gap. CDR3 sequence: CASSPPGGADEQYF. The CDR3 region has the DNA TGTGCCAGCAGCCCACCTGGGGGGGCGGACGAGCAGTACTTC.

The chain couples TRBV7-8 to TRBJ2-7; TRBD1 might be the D (6 bases). The V gene's germline CDR1 is SGHVS and CDR2 FQNEAQ. V was shortened by 0 bases and J by 2 bases, with 14 bases between the two germline ends. The CDR3 totals 16 residues. This CDR3 reads CASSLAGRDITYEQYF. In DNA form, the CDR3 reads TGTGCCAGCAGCTTAGCCGGCAGGGACATAACCTACGAGCAGTACTTC.

This clone was seen only once. The J gene is TRBJ1-2, the V gene TRBV19; D is uncertain. Germline lookup yields CDR1 LNHDA and CDR2 SQIVND (reference sequence). With 7 bases removed from V and 7 bases from J, the gap between germline ends came to 28 bases. This CDR3 comprises 17 residues. The CDR3 sequence: CASTPPSGPSTRSGYTF. CDR3 sequence (DNA): TGTGCCAGTACTCCCCCAAGTGGGCCCTCGACTAGATCTGGCTACACCTTC.